This T cell receptor (beta chain) is from a study of T-cell reconstitution after alpha-beta-depleted transplantation in children. In this sample, this clonotype turned up many times. The antigen remains undetermined. Unique molecular identifiers were built into the TCRbeta library. Each CDR3 protein is one row after TCRdb ran MiXCR on the PCR reads. The sample yields hundreds of thousands of distinct CDR3 sequences, roughly 7.7% seen once. Broader study findings: Counts and diversity of T cells one year after transplant came mostly from newly produced T cells. Elevated TCRbeta diversity at day 60 was traced, in some patients, to surviving recipient T cells and thymic progenitors. By about two months after transplant, alpha-beta T cells reportedly arose from several hundred graft clones that had expanded.

Trimming shortened V by 4 bases and J by 1 base, and 7 bases separated the two germline ends. CDR1 and CDR2 (germline): MGHDK, SYGVNS. This CDR3 spans 13 amino acids. V is TRBV25-1 and J is TRBJ2-5; D remains unclear. The source is a male patient under 18 who had a stem cell transplant for acute lymphoblastic leukemia, so the T cells may come from the graft donor. The sequenced sample was PBMCs, mostly from graft donor cells, obtained 180 days after TCRalphabeta/CD19-depleted stem cell transplant. CDR3 loop: CASSVSLQETQYF. CDR3 DNA: TGTGCCAGCAGTGTATCGCTCCAAGAGACCCAGTACTTC.